These T cell receptor beta chains were read from a single sample in a study of cytomegalovirus exposure and HLA in healthy donors. Libraries were prepared by immunoSEQ multiplex PCR; TCRdb keeps only in-frame clonotypes and omits some of them. The sample shows about 88,000 clones, 70% to 85% of them seen only once. The specimen sequenced was PBMCs. The receptors here all came from a young man in good health and CMV-seronegative. Each CDR3 is given with its conserved first and last residue.

v_gene	j_gene	CDR3aa
TRBV18	TRBJ1-2	CASSRWTGRGDYGYTF
TRBV28	TRBJ1-2	CASRLALTQGALGGYTF
TRBV4-3	TRBJ1-2	CASSQDVVGQARVYGYTF
TRBV2	TRBJ1-1	CAEMETSEAFF
TRBV19	TRBJ2-7	CASSIGPYEQYF
TRBV6-1	TRBJ1-1	CATDTEQGWTEAFF
TRBV9	TRBJ1-4	CASSQGEVVEKLFF
TRBV5-6	TRBJ1-1	CASSLDIGTMNTEAFF
TRBV9	TRBJ1-1	CASSPQGTEAFF
TRBV27	TRBJ2-7	CASKRQGQIGSYEQYF
TRBV19	TRBJ2-1	CASRRLAEHNEQFF
TRBV5-6	TRBJ1-6	CASTPGQGRWPLHF